These T cell receptor beta chains were read from a single sample in a study of OX40 agonist ivuxolimab in advanced cancers. The table came from immunoSEQ multiplex PCR; TCRdb's copy has only in-frame clones and leaves some out. Of about 92,000 clones listed, roughly 91% are singletons. The sample here was CD4+ or CD8+ T cells sorted from blood, taken in a trial of the OX40 agonist ivuxolimab. These TCRs come from an adult with an advanced solid tumor such as melanoma, head and neck, liver or kidney cancer. The conserved cysteine and the conserved F or W are not part of the CDR3 here. The order of the fields is CDR3 protein, V gene, J gene, D gene. The D gene is left open where the match is weak.

cdr3_aa: ASIMGGGNTIY; v_call: TRBV28; j_call: TRBJ1-3; d_call: .
cdr3_aa: ASSQADRGDQPQH; v_call: TRBV4-2; j_call: TRBJ1-5; d_call: TRBD1
cdr3_aa: ASRPGLAGETQY; v_call: TRBV6-5; j_call: TRBJ2-5; d_call: TRBD2
cdr3_aa: ASSGGAGGFDEQF; v_call: TRBV9; j_call: TRBJ2-1; d_call: .
cdr3_aa: ASSPLAGNTDTQY; v_call: TRBV5-1; j_call: TRBJ2-3; d_call: TRBD2
cdr3_aa: ASSSGTQETQY; v_call: TRBV18; j_call: TRBJ2-5; d_call: .
cdr3_aa: ASSYQTGVTEAF; v_call: TRBV7-8; j_call: TRBJ1-1; d_call: TRBD1
cdr3_aa: ATSRLGEGDNEQF; v_call: TRBV15; j_call: TRBJ2-1; d_call: .
cdr3_aa: ASSQDLARGRQPQH; v_call: TRBV4-3; j_call: TRBJ1-5; d_call: TRBD1
cdr3_aa: ASSPTPGQGYEQY; v_call: TRBV18; j_call: TRBJ2-7; d_call: TRBD1
cdr3_aa: SVVRNLKGGVDTQY; v_call: TRBV29-1; j_call: TRBJ2-3; d_call: .
cdr3_aa: ASSSPGGDQPQH; v_call: TRBV28; j_call: TRBJ1-5; d_call: TRBD1
cdr3_aa: ASSIQANNEQF; v_call: TRBV19; j_call: TRBJ2-1; d_call: .
cdr3_aa: ASSQGIGTGSHEQY; v_call: TRBV4-3; j_call: TRBJ2-7; d_call: TRBD1
cdr3_aa: ASSLGRTSGTAF; v_call: TRBV7-2; j_call: TRBJ2-1; d_call: TRBD2
cdr3_aa: ASSPLTSGRNNEQF; v_call: TRBV18; j_call: TRBJ2-1; d_call: TRBD2
cdr3_aa: ATSRAREGGYT; v_call: TRBV15; j_call: TRBJ1-2; d_call: .
cdr3_aa: ASSYPPRIYEQY; v_call: TRBV6-6; j_call: TRBJ2-7; d_call: .
cdr3_aa: ASSEPGRVQETQY; v_call: TRBV28; j_call: TRBJ2-5; d_call: .
cdr3_aa: ASTPRDSGTTEAF; v_call: TRBV19; j_call: TRBJ1-1; d_call: TRBD1
cdr3_aa: ATSRDRPGPQETQY; v_call: TRBV15; j_call: TRBJ2-5; d_call: .
cdr3_aa: ASSLFGDGNTEAF; v_call: TRBV5-6; j_call: TRBJ1-1; d_call: .
cdr3_aa: ASSLASADTQY; v_call: TRBV11-3; j_call: TRBJ2-3; d_call: .
cdr3_aa: ASRRGISTDTQY; v_call: TRBV5-1; j_call: TRBJ2-3; d_call: .
cdr3_aa: ASRASGSGYEQY; v_call: TRBV28; j_call: TRBJ2-7; d_call: TRBD2
cdr3_aa: ASSLVTGGNGNTIY; v_call: TRBV5-6; j_call: TRBJ1-3; d_call: TRBD1
cdr3_aa: ASSPRQAGEQY; v_call: TRBV18; j_call: TRBJ2-7; d_call: .
cdr3_aa: ASSHRLLAGPYEQY; v_call: TRBV5-6; j_call: TRBJ2-7; d_call: TRBD2
cdr3_aa: ASSQGLESGIYNEQF; v_call: TRBV4-1; j_call: TRBJ2-1; d_call: TRBD2
cdr3_aa: ASSLTGGIHTEAF; v_call: TRBV5-6; j_call: TRBJ1-1; d_call: TRBD1
cdr3_aa: ASSYSYTGPSYEQY; v_call: TRBV6-5; j_call: TRBJ2-7; d_call: .
cdr3_aa: ASSPLPGTVANQPQH; v_call: TRBV11-2; j_call: TRBJ1-5; d_call: TRBD1
cdr3_aa: ASSQTGENQPQH; v_call: TRBV16; j_call: TRBJ1-5; d_call: TRBD1
cdr3_aa: ASSIGLSYEQY; v_call: TRBV19; j_call: TRBJ2-7; d_call: .
cdr3_aa: ASSPGQGPYEQY; v_call: TRBV28; j_call: TRBJ2-7; d_call: TRBD1
cdr3_aa: ASSYSSSTSVYEQY; v_call: TRBV6-6; j_call: TRBJ2-7; d_call: .
cdr3_aa: SASSGRVQY; v_call: TRBV20-1; j_call: TRBJ2-3; d_call: TRBD2
cdr3_aa: ASSPTGTRSYEQY; v_call: TRBV7-8; j_call: TRBJ2-7; d_call: .
cdr3_aa: ASRPRTGEGETQY; v_call: TRBV19; j_call: TRBJ2-5; d_call: TRBD1
cdr3_aa: ASSLKPPLDPGELF; v_call: TRBV27; j_call: TRBJ2-2; d_call: .
cdr3_aa: ASSAGPTGPQH; v_call: TRBV2; j_call: TRBJ1-5; d_call: .